This T cell receptor (beta chain) came from a study of shared clonotypes between healthy human individuals. Notes on the study in general: Several donors had 4% to 6.5% of their naive CD4 clonotypes in common. Estimated clonotype richness was generally higher in naive than memory subsets.

This clone was picked up many times. The antigen remains undetermined. Each donor was a Caucasian adult residing in Nashville, Tennessee. The investigators split CD4+ cells into a CD45RA+ naive subset and a CD45RA-negative memory subset. Trimming removed 4 bases at V and 5 bases at J, with 8 bases between. CDR3 size: 12 residues. Germline V CDR1 and CDR2: KGHSH, LQKENI. Data came from immunoSEQ multiplex PCR; TCRdb stores just in-frame clones and leaves some out. The table has around 1.1 million clones, about 84% seen once. The gene calls are TRBV18 and TRBJ2-5; unclear D gene. The source of this sequence is a man younger than 35 in good health. Some clones in this sample may be carry-over from other donors' samples. The sample taken for sequencing was memory CD4+ T cells from PBMCs. The subset is: CD45RA-negative fraction. The chain's CDR3 is CASSLDRETQYF. Written as DNA, the CDR3 is TGTGCCAGCTCACTAGACCGGGAGACCCAGTACTTC.